In its sample, the clone carrying this T cell receptor beta chain ranks as medium-sized (0.01 to 0.1%). This sample was included in a study of immune reconstitution after stem cell transplant in scleroderma. Germline V gene lookup returns CDR1 MDHEN and CDR2 SYDVKM. Deletions cut 4 bases from V and 0 bases from J, with 16 bases between. CDR3 size: 16 residues. TCRdb analysed the RT-PCR reads with MiXCR anew, one entry per CDR3 protein. The repertoire consists of some 3,500 distinct CDR3 sequences, with roughly 6.4% occurring once and the leading ten covering just over 15%. This receptor was identified in a female donor with systemic sclerosis. This chain uses TRBV28 with TRBJ2-7, with D perhaps TRBD2 (5 bases). Sampling was performed before or after autologous hematopoietic stem cell transplantation (not recorded which). The CDR3 is CASSSHGGLSSYEQYF. The CDR3, as DNA: TGTGCCAGCAGTTCACACGGCGGGCTAAGCTCCTACGAGCAGTACTTC.